The clone carrying this TCR beta chain occurred many times. Time point of the sample: patch test 2, 6 weeks after DPC sensitization. Treatment specified: therapeutic diphenylcyclopropenone sensitization with weekly scalp DPC. The study extracted total RNA from unfractionated whole blood. The data were obtained in a study of human T cells and chemical hapten exposure. The CDR3 has 16 residues. The V gene's germline CDR1 is LGHNA and CDR2 YSLEER. The germline V and J ends were trimmed by 1 base and 0 bases, with 7 bases remaining between them. A single record per CDR3 protein comes from TCRdb applying MiXCR to the RACE reads. The profile shows approximately 350,000 distinct CDR3 sequences, more than 5% of them singletons.

The sequence derives from a woman aged 18-29 years with alopecia areata. Some clones in this sample may be carry-over from other donors' samples. This chain uses TRBV4-3 with TRBJ2-6, with a weak D call TRBD2 (5 bases). The source material was whole blood, sampled in connection with sensitization to the hapten diphenylcyclopropenone (DPC). CDR3 amino acids: CASSQGESSGANVLTF. CDR3 nucleotides: TGCGCCAGCAGCCAAGGGGAGTCCTCTGGGGCCAACGTCCTGACTTTC.